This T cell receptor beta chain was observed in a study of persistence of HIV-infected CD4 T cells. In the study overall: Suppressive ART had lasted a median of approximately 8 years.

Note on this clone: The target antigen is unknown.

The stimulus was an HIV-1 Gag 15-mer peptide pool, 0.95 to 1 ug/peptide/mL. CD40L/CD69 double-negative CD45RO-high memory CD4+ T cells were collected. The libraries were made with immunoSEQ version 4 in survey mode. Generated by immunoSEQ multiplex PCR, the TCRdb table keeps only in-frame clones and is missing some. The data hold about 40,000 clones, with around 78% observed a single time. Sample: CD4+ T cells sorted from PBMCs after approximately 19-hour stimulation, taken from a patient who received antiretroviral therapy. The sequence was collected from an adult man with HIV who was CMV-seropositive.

This CDR3 reads CASSEDRDTEAFF. The CDR3 DNA sequence: TGTGCCAGCAGCGAGGACAGGGATACTGAAGCTTTCTTT. The V call is TRBV5-6, the J call TRBJ1-1; 8 bases fit TRBD1. The CDR3 is 13 amino acids. Trimming removed 4 bases from V and 5 bases from J; junction bases left unmatched: 4. In germline, CDR1 is SGHDT, CDR2 YYEEEE.